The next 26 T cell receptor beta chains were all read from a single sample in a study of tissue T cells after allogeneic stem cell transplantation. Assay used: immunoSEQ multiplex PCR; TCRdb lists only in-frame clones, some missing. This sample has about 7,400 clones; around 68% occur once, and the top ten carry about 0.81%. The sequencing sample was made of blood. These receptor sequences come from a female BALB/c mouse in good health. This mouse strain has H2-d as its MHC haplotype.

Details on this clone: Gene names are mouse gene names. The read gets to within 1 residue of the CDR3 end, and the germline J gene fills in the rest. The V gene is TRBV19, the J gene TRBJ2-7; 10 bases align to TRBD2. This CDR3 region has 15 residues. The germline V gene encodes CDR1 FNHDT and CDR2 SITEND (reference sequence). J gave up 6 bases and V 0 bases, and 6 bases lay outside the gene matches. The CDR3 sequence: CASSIEGWGGVEQYF. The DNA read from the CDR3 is TGTGCCAGCAGTATAGAAGGCTGGGGGGGCGTTGAACAGTAC.

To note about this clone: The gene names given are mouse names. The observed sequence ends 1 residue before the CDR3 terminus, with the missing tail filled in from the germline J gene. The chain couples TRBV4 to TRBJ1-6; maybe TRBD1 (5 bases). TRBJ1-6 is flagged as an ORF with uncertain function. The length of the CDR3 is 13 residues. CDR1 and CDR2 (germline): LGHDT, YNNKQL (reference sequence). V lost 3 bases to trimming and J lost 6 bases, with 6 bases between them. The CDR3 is CASSYRVNSPLYF. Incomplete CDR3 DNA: TGTGCCAGCAGCTACAGGGTTAATTCGCCCCTCTAC.

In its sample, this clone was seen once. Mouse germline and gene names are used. Incomplete CDR3 DNA: TGTGCCAGCAGCCAAGATCGGGTAGACACCCAGTAC. This translates into CASSQDRVDTQY. The CDR3 reads in full as CASSQDRVDTQYF. This chain uses TRBV5 with TRBJ2-5, with unresolved D. Sequencing ends 1 residue short of the CDR3 end; the germline J gene provides the rest. V lost 0 bases and J lost 5, with 6 bases in between. Germline loops: CDR1 LGHNA, CDR2 YNLKQL (reference sequence). The CDR3 sequence is 13 residues long.

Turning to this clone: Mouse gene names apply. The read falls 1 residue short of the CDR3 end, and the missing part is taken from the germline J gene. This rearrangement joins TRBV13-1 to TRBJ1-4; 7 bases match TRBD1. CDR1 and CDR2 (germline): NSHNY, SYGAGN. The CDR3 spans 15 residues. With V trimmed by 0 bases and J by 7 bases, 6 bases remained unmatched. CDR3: CASSDAGGEGERLFF. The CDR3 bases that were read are TGTGCCAGCAGTGATGCAGGGGGAGAGGGCGAAAGATTATTT.

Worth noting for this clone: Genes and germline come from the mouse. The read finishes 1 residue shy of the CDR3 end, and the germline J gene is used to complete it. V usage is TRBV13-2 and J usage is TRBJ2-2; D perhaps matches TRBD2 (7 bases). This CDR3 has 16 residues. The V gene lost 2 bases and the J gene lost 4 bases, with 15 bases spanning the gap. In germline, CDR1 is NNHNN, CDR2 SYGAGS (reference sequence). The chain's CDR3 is CASGETGGASTGQLYF. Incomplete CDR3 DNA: TGTGCCAGCGGTGAGACGGGGGGCGCAAGCACCGGGCAGCTCTAC.

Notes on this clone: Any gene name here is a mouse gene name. The DNA read from the CDR3 is TGTGCCAGCAGTCACATGGGGGGATCCTATGAACAGTAC. It translates to CASSHMGGSYEQY. The full CDR3 protein is CASSHMGGSYEQYF. This chain links TRBV19 with TRBJ2-7; 7 bases line up with TRBD2. The read terminates 1 residue before the CDR3 end, so the remaining end is supplied by the germline J gene. CDR1 is FNHDT and CDR2 is SITEND in the germline V gene (reference sequence). The CDR3 totals 14 residues. J was trimmed by 1 base and V by 4 bases; bases with no gene match: 5.

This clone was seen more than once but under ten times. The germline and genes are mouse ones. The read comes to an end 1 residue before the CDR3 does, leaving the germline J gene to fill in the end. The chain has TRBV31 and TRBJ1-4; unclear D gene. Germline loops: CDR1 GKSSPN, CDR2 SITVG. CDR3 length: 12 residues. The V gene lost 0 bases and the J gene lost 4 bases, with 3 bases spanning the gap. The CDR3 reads CAWSLVNERLFF. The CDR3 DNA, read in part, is TGTGCCTGGAGTCTTGTCAACGAAAGATTATTT.

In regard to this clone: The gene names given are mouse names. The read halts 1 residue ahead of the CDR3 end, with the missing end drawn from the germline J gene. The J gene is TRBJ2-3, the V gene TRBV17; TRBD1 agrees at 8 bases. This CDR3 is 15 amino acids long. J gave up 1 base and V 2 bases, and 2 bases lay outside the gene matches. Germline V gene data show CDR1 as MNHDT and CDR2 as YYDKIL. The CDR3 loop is CASSRRGQGAETLYF. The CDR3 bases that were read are TGTGCTAGCAGTAGAAGGGGACAGGGTGCAGAAACGCTGTAT.

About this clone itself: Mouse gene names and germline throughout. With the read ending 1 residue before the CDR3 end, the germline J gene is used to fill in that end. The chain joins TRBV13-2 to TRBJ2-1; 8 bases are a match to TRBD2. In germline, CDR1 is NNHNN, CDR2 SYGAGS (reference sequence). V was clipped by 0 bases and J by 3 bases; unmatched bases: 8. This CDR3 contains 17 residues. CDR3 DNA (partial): TGTGCCAGCGGTGATGCTTTGGGGGGGGCGCTCTATGCTGAGCAGTTC. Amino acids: CASGDALGGALYAEQF. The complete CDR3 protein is CASGDALGGALYAEQFF.

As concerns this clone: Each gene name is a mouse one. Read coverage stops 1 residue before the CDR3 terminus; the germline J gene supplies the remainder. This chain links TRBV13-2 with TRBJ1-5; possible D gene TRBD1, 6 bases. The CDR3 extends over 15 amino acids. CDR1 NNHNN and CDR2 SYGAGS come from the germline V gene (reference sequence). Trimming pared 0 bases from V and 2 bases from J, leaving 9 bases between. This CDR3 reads CASGDGHRDNQAPLF. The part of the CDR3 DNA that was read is TGTGCCAGCGGTGATGGCCACAGGGACAACCAGGCTCCGCTT.

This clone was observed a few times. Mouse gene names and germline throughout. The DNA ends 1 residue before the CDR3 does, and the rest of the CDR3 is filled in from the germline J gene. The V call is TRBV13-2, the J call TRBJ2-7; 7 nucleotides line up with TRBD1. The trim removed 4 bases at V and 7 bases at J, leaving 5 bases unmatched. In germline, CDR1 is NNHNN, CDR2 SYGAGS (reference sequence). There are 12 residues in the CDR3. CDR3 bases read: TGTGCCAGCGGTACAGGGGTTGGAGAACAGTAC. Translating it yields CASGTGVGEQY. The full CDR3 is CASGTGVGEQYF.

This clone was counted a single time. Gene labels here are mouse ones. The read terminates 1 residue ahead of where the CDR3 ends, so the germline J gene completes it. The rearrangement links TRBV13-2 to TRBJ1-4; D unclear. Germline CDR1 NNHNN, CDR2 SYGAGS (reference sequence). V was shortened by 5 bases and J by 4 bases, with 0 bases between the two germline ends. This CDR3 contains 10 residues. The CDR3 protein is CASGNERLFF. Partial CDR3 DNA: TGTGCCAGCGGCAACGAAAGATTATTT.

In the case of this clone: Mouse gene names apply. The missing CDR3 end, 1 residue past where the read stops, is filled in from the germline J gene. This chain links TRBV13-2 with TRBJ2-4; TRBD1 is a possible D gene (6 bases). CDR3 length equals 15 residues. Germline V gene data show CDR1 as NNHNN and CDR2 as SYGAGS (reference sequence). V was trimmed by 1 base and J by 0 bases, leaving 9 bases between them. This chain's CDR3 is CASGDRGSSQNTLYF. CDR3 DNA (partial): TGTGCCAGCGGTGATAGGGGGAGCAGTCAAAACACCTTGTAC.

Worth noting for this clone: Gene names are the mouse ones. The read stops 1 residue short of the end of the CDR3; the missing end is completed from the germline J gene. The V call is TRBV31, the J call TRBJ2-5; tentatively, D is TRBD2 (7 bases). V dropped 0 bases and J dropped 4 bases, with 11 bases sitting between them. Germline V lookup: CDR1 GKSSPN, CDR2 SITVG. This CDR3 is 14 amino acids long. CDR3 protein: CAWSLAGGEDTQYF. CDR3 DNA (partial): TGTGCCTGGAGTCTAGCGGGGGGCGAAGACACCCAGTAC.

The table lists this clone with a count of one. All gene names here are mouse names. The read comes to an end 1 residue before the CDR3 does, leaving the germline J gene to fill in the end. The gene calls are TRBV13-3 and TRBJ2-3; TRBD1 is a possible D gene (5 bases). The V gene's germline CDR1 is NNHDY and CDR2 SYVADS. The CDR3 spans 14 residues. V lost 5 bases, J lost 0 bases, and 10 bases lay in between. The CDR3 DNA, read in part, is TGTGCCAGCAGGGACAAAAATAGTGCAGAAACGCTGTAT. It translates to CASRDKNSAETLY. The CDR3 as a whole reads CASRDKNSAETLYF.

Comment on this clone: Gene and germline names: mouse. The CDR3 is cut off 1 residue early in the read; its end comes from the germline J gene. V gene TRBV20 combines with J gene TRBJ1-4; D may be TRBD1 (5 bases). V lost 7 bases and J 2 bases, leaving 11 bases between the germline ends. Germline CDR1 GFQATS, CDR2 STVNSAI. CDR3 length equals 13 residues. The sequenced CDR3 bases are TGTGGTGTGGGGGGAGGGTCCAACGAAAGATTATTT. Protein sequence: CGVGGGSNERLF. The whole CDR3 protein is CGVGGGSNERLFF.

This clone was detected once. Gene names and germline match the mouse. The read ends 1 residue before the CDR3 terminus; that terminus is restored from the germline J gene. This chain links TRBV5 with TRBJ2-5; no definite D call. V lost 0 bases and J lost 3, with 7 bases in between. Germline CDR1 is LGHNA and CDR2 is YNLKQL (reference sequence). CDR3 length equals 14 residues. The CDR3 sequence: CASSQDRKQDTQYF. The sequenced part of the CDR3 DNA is TGTGCCAGCAGCCAAGACAGAAAACAAGACACCCAGTAC.

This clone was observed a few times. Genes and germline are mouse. Incomplete CDR3 DNA: TGTGCCAGCAGTGAACTGGGGGGGATTGAACAGTAC. This sequence encodes CASSELGGIEQY. The complete CDR3 protein is CASSELGGIEQYF. V and J are TRBV13-1 and TRBJ2-7, with TRBD2 matching over 10 bases. The CDR3 end is not reached by the read, which stops 1 residue before it; the germline J gene fills it in. CDR3 size: 13 residues. V lost 2 bases to trimming and J lost 6 bases; unmatched junction nucleotides: 2. CDR1 and CDR2 from the germline V gene are NSHNY and SYGAGN.

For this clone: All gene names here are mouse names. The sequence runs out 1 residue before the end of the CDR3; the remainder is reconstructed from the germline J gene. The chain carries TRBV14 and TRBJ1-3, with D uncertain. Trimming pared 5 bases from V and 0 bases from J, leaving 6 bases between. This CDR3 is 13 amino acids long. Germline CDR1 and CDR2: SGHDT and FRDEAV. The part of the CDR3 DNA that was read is TGTGCCAGCAGCAAAAATTCTGGAAATACGCTCTAT. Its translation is CASSKNSGNTLY. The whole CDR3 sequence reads CASSKNSGNTLYF.

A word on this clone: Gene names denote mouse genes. CDR3 sequence: CASSFGTANTEVFF. The sequenced CDR3 bases are TGTGCCAGCAGTTTCGGGACAGCAAACACAGAAGTCTTC. The chain is built from TRBV14 and TRBJ1-1, with 7 bases that match TRBD1. The read comes to an end 1 residue before the CDR3 does, leaving the germline J gene to fill in the end. V dropped 1 base and J dropped 0; count of bases not matched to a gene: 0. This CDR3 has 14 residues. The germline V gene has CDR1 SGHDT and CDR2 FRDEAV.

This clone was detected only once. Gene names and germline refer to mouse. The chain's CDR3 is CASSSPGLGSNTGQLYF. The covered CDR3 bases are TGTGCCAGCAGTTCTCCGGGACTGGGCTCAAACACCGGGCAGCTCTAC. The rearrangement links TRBV19 to TRBJ2-2, with TRBD2 identical over 9 bases. The read is 1 residue too short to cover the CDR3 end, so that end is filled in from the germline J gene. This CDR3 spans 17 amino acids. Losses at the gene ends were 4 bases for V and 0 bases for J; bases not matched to a gene: 7. CDR1 is FNHDT and CDR2 is SITEND in the germline V gene (reference sequence).

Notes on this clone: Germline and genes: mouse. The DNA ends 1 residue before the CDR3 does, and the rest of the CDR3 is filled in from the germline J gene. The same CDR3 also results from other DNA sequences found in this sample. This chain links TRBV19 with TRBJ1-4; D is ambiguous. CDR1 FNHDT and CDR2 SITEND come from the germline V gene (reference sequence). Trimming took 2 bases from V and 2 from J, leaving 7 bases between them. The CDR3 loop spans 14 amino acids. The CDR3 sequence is CASSIGQSNERLFF. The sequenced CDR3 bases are TGTGCCAGCAGTATCGGGCAGTCCAACGAAAGATTATTT.

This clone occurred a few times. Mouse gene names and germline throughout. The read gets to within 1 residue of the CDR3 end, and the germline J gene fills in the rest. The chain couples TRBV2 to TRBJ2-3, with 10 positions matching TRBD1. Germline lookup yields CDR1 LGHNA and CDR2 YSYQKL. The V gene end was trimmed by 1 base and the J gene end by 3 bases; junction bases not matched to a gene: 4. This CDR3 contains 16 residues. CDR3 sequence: CASSQGQGAVAETLYF. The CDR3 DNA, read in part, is TGTGCCAGCAGCCAAGGACAGGGGGCGGTGGCAGAAACGCTGTAT.

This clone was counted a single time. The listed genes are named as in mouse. The CDR3 loop reads CASSQDTGGGAEQFF. CDR3 DNA (partial): TGTGCCAGCAGCCAAGATACTGGGGGGGGTGCTGAGCAGTTC. The chain combines TRBV2 with TRBJ2-1; 10 bases match TRBD2. The read finishes 1 residue shy of the CDR3 end, and the germline J gene is used to complete it. The CDR3 is made up of 15 amino acids. Germline lookup yields CDR1 LGHNA and CDR2 YSYQKL. With V trimmed by 0 bases and J by 6 bases, 2 bases remained unmatched.

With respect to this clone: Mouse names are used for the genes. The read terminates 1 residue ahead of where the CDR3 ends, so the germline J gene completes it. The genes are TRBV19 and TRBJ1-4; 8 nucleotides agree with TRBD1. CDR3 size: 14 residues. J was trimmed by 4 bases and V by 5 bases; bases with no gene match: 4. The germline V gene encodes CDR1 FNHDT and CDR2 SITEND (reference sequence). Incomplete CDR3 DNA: TGTGCCAGCAGAAGGACAGGGATCAACGAAAGATTATTT. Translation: CASRRTGINERLF. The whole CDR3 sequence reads CASRRTGINERLFF.

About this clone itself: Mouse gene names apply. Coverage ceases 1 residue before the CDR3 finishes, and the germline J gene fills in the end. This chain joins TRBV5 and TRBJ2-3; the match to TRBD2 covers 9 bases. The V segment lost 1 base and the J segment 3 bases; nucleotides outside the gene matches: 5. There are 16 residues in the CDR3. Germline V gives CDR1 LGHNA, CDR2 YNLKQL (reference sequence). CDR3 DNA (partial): TGTGCCAGCAGCCAAGTTGGGGGGGCGCCCGCAGAAACGCTGTAT. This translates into CASSQVGGAPAETLY. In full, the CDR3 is CASSQVGGAPAETLYF.